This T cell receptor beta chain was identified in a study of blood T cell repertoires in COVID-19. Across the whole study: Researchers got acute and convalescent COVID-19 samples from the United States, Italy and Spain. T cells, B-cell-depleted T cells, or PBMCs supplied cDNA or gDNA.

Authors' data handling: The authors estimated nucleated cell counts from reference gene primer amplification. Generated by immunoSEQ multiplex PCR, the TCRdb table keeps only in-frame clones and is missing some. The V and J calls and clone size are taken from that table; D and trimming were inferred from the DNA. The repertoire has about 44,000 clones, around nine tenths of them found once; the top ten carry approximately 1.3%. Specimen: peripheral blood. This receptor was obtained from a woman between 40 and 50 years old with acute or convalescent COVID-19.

The CDR3 DNA follows: TGCGCCAGCAGCTTGTCTGACAGTTCCAATCAGCCCCAGCATTTT. It specifies CASSLSDSSNQPQHF. This rearrangement joins TRBV5-1 to TRBJ1-5, with a tentative D call TRBD1 (5 bases). Germline CDR1 SGHRS, CDR2 YFSETQ. CDR3 length: 15 amino acids. Trimming stripped 1 base from V and 3 bases from J, with 11 bases between. The whole variable domain, remainder taken from reference TRBV5-1 and TRBJ1-5, is KAGVTQTPRYLIKTRGQQVTLSCSPISGHRSVSWYQQTPGQGLQFLFEYFSETQRNKGNFPGRFSGRQFSNSRSEMNVSTLELGDSALYLCASSLSDSSNQPQHFGDGTRLSIL.